Described below is a single TCR beta chain sequence and its context. This entry is derived from a study of blood T cell repertoires in COVID-19. Study-wide background: Both acute and convalescent COVID-19 samples were obtained from the United States, Italy and Spain. Sample material is recorded as cDNA or gDNA derived from T cells, B-cell-depleted T cells, or PBMCs.

Measured with immunoSEQ multiplex PCR; TCRdb has only the in-frame clones, and not every one. Here the sample spans roughly 250,000 clones, 80% to 90% being singletons. Looked up from germline, CDR1 is SGHAT and CDR2 is FQNNGV. The CDR3 spans 16 residues. V lost 4 bases to trimming and J lost 1 base; unmatched junction nucleotides: 6. Participants, 18 to 89 years old, spanned about two dozen US areas. Participants' reported clinical history set cohort assignment. Source material: PBMCs or T cells enriched from blood (not recorded which). The chain employs TRBV11-2 and TRBJ2-5; 10 bases map to TRBD1. The TCR was taken from a man aged 50 to 60 who had been exposed to COVID-19. CDR3 bases: TGTGCCAGCAGCTCCCTGGGGACAGGGGTCCAAGAGACCCAGTACTTC. This gives the protein CASSSLGTGVQETQYF.